This T cell receptor (beta chain) derives from a study of blood T cell repertoires in COVID-19. Study as a whole: The analysed material was cDNA or gDNA that came from T cells, B-cell-depleted T cells, or PBMCs.

In the source study's methods: Reference gene primer amplification gave estimated nucleated cell counts. Repertoires were generated with immunoSEQ multiplex PCR, while TCRdb's copy carries only in-frame clones and drops some. V and J calls and clone size are copied from that table; D and trimming were computed from the DNA. The table shows about 280,000 clones, with under 90% occurring only once. This TCR was recovered from a woman between 50 and 59 years old who had recovered from COVID-19. The sequenced sample consisted of peripheral blood.

The CDR3 sequence is CASSPRGAQETQYF. The CDR3 DNA sequence: TGTGCCAGCAGCCCCAGGGGGGCCCAAGAGACCCAGTACTTC. V gene TRBV7-9 combines with J gene TRBJ2-5; TRBD1 might be the D (7 bases). Trimming shortened V by 5 bases and J by 1 base, and 11 bases separated the two germline ends. The CDR3 runs to 14 residues. Germline V gene sequence: CDR1 SEHNR, CDR2 FQNEAQ (reference sequence).